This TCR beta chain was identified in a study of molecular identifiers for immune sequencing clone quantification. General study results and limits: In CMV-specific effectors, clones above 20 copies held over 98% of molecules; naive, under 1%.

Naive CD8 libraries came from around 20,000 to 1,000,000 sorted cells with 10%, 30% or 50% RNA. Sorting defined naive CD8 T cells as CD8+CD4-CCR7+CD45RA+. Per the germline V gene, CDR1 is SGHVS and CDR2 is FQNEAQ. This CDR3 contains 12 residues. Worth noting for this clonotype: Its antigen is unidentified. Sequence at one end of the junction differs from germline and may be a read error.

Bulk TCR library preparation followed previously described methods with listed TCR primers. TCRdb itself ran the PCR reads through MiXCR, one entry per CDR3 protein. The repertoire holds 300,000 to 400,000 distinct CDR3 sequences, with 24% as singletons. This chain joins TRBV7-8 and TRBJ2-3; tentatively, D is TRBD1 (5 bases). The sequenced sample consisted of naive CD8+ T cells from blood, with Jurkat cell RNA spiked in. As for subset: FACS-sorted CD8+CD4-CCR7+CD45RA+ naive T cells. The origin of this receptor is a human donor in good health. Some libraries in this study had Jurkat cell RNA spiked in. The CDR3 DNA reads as TGTGCCAGCAGCTTTGCCAGGGATACGCTGTATTTT. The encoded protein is CASSFARDTLYF.